This T cell receptor beta chain was identified in a study of T-cell memory formation after mild COVID-19. This CDR3 has 15 residues. Trimming removed 1 base at V and 1 base at J, with 10 bases between. The study's findings and limits: CD4+ clones that contracted lay mainly in CM and EM; CD8+ ones lay in EMRA. Contracting clones from day 15 to 85 had balanced CD4/CD8; later expanders favoured CD4+.

As regards this clonotype: Its antigen is not identified.

Employing constant-segment primers, 5'RACE generated TCR alpha and TCR beta cDNA libraries bearing sample barcodes and UMIs. In TCRdb, the 5' RACE reads were re-called with MiXCR into one record per CDR3 protein. The sample includes under 450,000 distinct CDR3 sequences, about 15% of them seen just once. The J gene is TRBJ1-1, the V gene TRBV12-3 or TRBV12-4; possibly TRBD1 for D (6 bases). Sequenced input: PBMCs or a T cell subset sorted from them (not recorded which). This clonotype originated in a man younger than 35 who had mild COVID-19 (a few samples of this study predate the infection). Cell type and time point are not known. The CDR3: CASSLGGTRNTEAFF. DNA for the CDR3: TGTGCCAGCAGTTTAGGTGGGACAAGGAACACTGAAGCTTTCTTT.